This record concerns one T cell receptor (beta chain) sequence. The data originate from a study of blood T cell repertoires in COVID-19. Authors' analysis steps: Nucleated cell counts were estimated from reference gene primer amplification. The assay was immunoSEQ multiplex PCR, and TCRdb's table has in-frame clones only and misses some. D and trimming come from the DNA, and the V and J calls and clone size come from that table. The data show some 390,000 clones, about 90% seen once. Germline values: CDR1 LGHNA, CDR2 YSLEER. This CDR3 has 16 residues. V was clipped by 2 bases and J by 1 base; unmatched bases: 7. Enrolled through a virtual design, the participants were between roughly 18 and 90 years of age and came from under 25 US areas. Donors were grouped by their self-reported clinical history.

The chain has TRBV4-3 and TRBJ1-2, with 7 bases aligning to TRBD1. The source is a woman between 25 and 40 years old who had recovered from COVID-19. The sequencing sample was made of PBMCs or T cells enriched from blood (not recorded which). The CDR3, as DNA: TGCGCCAGCAGCCAAATACAGGGGCCGATTAACTATGGCTACACCTTC. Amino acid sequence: CASSQIQGPINYGYTF.